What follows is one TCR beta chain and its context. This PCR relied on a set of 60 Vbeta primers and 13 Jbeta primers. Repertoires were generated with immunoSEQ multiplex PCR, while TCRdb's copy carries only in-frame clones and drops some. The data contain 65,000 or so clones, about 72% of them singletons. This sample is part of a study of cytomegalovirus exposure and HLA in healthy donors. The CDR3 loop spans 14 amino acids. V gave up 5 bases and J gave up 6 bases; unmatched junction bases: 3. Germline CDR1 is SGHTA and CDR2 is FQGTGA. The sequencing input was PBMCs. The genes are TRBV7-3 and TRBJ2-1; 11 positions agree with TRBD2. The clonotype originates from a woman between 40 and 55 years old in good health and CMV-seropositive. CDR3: CASSLAGGSNEQFF. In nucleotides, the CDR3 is TGTGCCAGCAGCCTAGCGGGGGGTTCCAATGAGCAGTTCTTC. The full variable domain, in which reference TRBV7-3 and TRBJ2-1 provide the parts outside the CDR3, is GAGVSQTPSNKVTEKGKYVELRCDPISGHTALYWYRQSLGQGPEFLIYFQGTGAADDSGLPNDRFFAVRPEGSVSTLKIQRTERGDSAVYLCASSLAGGSNEQFFGPGTRLTVL.